This TCR beta chain was sequenced during a study of blood T cell repertoires in COVID-19. Repertoires were generated with immunoSEQ multiplex PCR, while TCRdb's copy carries only in-frame clones and drops some. This table has about 75,000 clones, around 83% appearing once. From germline, CDR1 is SQVTM and CDR2 ANQGSEA. Deletions cut 7 bases from V and 3 bases from J, with 15 bases between. CDR3 length equals 14 residues. This TCR derives from a woman between 50 and 59 years old with acute or convalescent COVID-19. The sequenced sample consisted of peripheral blood. The chain joins TRBV29-1 to TRBJ1-4, with TRBD1 as a possible D gene (6 bases). The CDR3: CSAGGGASNEKLFF. The CDR3 nucleotides are TGCAGCGCTGGAGGGGGGGCTTCTAATGAAAAACTGTTTTTT.